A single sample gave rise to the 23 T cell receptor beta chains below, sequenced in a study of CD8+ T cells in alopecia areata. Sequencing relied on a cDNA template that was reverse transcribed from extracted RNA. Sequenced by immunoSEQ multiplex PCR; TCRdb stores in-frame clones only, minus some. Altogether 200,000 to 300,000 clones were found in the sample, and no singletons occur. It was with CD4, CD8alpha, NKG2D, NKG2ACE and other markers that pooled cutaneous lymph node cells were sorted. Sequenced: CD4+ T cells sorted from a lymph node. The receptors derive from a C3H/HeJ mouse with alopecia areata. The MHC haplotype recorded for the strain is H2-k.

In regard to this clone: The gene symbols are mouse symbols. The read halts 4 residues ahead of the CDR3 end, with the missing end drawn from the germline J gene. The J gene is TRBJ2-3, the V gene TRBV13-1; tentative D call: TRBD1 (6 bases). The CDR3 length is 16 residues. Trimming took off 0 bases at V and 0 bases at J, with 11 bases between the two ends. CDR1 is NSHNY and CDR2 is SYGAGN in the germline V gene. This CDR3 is CASSDAGDNSAETLYF. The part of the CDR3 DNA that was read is TGTGCCAGCAGTGATGCAGGGGACAATAGTGCAGAA.

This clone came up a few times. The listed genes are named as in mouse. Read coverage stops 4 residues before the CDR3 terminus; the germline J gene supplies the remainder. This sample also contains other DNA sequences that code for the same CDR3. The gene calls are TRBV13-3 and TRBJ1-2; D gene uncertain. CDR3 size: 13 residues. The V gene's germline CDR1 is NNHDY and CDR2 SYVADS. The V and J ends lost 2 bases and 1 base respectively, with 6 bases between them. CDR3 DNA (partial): TGTGCCAGCAGTGAGGCAGGAAACTCC. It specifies CASSEAGNS. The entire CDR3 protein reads CASSEAGNSDYTF.

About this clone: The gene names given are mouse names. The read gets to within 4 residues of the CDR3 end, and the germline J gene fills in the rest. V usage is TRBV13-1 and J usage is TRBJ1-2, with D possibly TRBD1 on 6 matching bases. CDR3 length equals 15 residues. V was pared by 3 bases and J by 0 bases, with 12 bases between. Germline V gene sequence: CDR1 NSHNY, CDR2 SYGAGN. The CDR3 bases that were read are TGTGCCAGCAGTGGCAGGGGAGGCCCAAACTCC. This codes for CASSGRGGPNS. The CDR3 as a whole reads CASSGRGGPNSDYTF.

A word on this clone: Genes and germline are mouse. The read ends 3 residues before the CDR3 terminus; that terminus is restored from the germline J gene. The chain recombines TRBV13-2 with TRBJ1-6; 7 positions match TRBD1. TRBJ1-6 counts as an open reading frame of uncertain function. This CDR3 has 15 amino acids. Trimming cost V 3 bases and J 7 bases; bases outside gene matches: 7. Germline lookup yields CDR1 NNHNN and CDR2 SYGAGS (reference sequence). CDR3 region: CASGGQGRGNSPLYF. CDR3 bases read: TGTGCCAGCGGTGGACAGGGAAGGGGGAATTCGCCC.

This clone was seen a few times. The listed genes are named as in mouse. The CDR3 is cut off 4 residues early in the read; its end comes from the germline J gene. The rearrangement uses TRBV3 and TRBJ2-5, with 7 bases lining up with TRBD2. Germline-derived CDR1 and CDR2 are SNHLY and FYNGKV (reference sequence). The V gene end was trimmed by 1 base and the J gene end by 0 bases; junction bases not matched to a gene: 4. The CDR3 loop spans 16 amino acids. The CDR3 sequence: CASSLGLGLNQDTQYF. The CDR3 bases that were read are TGTGCCAGCAGCTTAGGACTGGGTCTTAACCAAGAC.

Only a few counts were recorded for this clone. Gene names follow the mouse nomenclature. Partial CDR3 DNA: TGTGCCAGCAGTGAGAGGACAGGGGAGTAT. Residues: CASSERTGEY. The full-length CDR3 reads as CASSERTGEYEQYF. This chain connects TRBV13-3 to TRBJ2-7, with 9 bases identical to TRBD1. The CDR3 end is not reached by the read, which stops 4 residues before it; the germline J gene fills it in. This CDR3 is 14 amino acids long. Germline assignment: CDR1 NNHDY and CDR2 SYVADS.

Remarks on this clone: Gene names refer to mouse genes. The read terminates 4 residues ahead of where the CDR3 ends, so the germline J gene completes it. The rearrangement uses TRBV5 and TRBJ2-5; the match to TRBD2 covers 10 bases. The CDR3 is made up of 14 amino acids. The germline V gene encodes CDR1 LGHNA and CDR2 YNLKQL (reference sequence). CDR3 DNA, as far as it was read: TGTGCCAGCAGCCCTGGGGGGGCAGAAGAC. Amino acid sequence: CASSPGGAED. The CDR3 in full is CASSPGGAEDTQYF.

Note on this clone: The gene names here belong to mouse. Here the CDR3 reads CASSQGTGQLYF. The CDR3 bases that were read are TGTGCCAGCAGTCAGGGGACCGGG. The rearrangement links TRBV19 to TRBJ2-2, with a tentative D call TRBD1 (6 bases). The read ends 4 residues before the CDR3 terminus; that terminus is restored from the germline J gene. The CDR3 loop spans 12 amino acids. The V gene's germline CDR1 is FNHDT and CDR2 SITEND (reference sequence). V was pared by 4 bases and J by 5 bases, with 6 bases between.

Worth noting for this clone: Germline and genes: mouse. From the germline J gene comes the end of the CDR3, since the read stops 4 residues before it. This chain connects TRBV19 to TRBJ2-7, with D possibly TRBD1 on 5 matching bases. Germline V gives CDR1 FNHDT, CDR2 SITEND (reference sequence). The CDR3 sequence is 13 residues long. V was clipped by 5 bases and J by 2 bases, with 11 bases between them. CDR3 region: CASRQTVAYEQYF. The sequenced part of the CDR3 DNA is TGTGCCAGCAGACAGACAGTGGCCTAT.

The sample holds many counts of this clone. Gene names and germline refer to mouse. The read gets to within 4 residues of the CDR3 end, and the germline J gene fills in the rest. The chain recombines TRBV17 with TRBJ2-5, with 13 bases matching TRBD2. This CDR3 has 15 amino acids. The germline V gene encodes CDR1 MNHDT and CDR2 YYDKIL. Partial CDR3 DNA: TGTGCTAGCAGTAGGGACTGGGGGGGCGCGGAC. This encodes CASSRDWGGAD. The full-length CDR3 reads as CASSRDWGGADTQYF.

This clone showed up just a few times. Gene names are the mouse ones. The covered CDR3 bases are TGTGCCAGCGCCCGACTGGACTAT. Translation: CASARLDY. The CDR3 in full is CASARLDYEQYF. This rearrangement joins TRBV13-2 to TRBJ2-7; the D gene is possibly TRBD2 (6 bases). The sequence runs out 4 residues before the end of the CDR3; the remainder is reconstructed from the germline J gene. Germline V gene data show CDR1 as NNHNN and CDR2 as SYGAGS (reference sequence). Trimming left V 6 bases short and J 3 bases short, with 10 bases between. The CDR3 is made up of 12 amino acids.

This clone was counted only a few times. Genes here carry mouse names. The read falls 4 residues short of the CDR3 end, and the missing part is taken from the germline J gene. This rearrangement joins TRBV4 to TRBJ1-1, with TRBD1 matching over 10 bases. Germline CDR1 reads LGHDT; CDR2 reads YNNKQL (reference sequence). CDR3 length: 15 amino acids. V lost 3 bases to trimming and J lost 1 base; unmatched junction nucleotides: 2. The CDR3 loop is CASSYRDRGNTEVFF. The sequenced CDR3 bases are TGTGCCAGCAGCTACCGGGACAGGGGGAACACA.

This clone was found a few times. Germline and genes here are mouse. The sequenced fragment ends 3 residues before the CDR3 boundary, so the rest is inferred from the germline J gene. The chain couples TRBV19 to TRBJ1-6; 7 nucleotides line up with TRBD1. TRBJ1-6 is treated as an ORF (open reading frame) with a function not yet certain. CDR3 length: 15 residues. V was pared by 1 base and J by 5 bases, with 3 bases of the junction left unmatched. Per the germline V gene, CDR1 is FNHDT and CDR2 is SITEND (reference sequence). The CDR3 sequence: CASSISRGDNSPLYF. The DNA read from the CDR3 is TGTGCCAGCAGTATATCCAGGGGGGATAATTCGCCC.

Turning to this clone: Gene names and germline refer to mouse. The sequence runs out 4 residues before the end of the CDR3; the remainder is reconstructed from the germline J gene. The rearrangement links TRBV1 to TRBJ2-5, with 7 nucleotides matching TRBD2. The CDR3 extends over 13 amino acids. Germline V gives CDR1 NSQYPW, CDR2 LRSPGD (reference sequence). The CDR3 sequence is CTCSAYWGDTQYF. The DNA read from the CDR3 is TGCACCTGCAGTGCTTACTGGGGTGAC.

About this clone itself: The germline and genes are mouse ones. The part of the CDR3 DNA that was read is TGTGCCAGCGCAGGGACAGGGGGAAATTCGCCC. This gives the protein CASAGTGGNSP. Given in full, the CDR3 is CASAGTGGNSPLYF. This sequence joins TRBV13-1 and TRBJ1-6, with 11 bases identical to TRBD1. The read comes to an end 3 residues before the CDR3 does, leaving the germline J gene to fill in the end. TRBJ1-6 is reported as an ORF; its role is uncertain. Losses at the gene ends were 7 bases for V and 7 bases for J; bases not matched to a gene: 4. CDR1 NSHNY and CDR2 SYGAGN come from the germline V gene. This CDR3 has 14 amino acids.

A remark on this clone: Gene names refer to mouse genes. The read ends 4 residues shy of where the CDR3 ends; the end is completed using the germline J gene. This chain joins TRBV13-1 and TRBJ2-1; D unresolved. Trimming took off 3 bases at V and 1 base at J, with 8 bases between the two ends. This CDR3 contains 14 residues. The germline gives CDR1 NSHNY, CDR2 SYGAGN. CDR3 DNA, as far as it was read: TGTGCCAGCAGTGCACCCAGAAACTATGCT. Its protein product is CASSAPRNYA. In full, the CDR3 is CASSAPRNYAEQFF.

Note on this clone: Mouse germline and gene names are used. CDR3 protein: CASSQVPGQANTEVFF. CDR3 DNA (partial): TGTGCCAGCAGCCAAGTTCCCGGACAAGCAAACACA. The J gene is TRBJ1-1, the V gene TRBV5; possibly TRBD1 for D (5 bases). The CDR3 end lies 4 residues beyond the end of the read and is filled in from the germline J gene. The CDR3 consists of 16 residues. With 1 base removed from V and 0 bases from J, the gap between germline ends came to 12 bases. Per germline, CDR1 LGHNA and CDR2 YNLKQL (reference sequence).

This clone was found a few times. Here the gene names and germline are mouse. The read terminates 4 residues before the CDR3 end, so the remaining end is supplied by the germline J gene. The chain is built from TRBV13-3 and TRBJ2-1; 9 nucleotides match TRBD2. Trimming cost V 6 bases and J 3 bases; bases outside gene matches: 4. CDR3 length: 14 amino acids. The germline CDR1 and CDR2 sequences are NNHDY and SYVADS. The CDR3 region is CASIGGATYAEQFF. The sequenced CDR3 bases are TGTGCCAGCATTGGGGGGGCCACCTATGCT.

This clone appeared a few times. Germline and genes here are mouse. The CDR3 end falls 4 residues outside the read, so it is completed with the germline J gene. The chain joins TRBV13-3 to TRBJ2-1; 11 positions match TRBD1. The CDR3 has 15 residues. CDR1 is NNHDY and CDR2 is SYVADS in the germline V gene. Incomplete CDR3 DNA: TGTGCCAGCAGTGAACCGGACAGGGGGCGAGCT. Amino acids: CASSEPDRGRA. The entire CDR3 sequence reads CASSEPDRGRAEQFF.

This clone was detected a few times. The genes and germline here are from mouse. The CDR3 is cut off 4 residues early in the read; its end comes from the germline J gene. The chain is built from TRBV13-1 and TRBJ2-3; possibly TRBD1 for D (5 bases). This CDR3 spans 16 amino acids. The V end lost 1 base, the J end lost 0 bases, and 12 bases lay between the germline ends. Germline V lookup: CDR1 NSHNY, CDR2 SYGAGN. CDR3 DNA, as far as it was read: TGTGCCAGCAGTGATAAGGCAGGGTCTAGTGCAGAA. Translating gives CASSDKAGSSAE. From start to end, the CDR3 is CASSDKAGSSAETLYF.

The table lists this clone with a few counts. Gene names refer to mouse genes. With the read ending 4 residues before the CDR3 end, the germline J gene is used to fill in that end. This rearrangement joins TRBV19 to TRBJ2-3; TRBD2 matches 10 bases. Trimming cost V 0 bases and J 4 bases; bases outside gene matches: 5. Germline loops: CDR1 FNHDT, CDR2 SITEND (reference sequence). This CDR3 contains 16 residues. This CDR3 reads CASSIVAGGAPETLYF. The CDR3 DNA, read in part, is TGTGCCAGCAGTATAGTGGCTGGGGGGGCGCCAGAA. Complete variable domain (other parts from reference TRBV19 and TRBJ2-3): GGIITQTPKFLIGQEGQKLTLKCQQNFNHDTMYWYRQDSGKGLRLIYYSITENDLQKGDLSEGYDASREKKSSFSLTVTSAQKNEMAVFLCASSIVAGGAPETLYFGSGTRLTVL.

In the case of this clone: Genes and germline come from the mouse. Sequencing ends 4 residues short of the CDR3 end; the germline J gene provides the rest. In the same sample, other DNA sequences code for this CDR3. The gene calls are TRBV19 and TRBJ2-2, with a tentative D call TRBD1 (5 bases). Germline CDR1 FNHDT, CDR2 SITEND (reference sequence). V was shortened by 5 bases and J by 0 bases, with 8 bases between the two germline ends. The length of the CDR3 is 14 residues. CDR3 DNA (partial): TGTGCCAGCAGCCGGACAACAAACACCGGG. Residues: CASSRTTNTG. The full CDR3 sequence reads CASSRTTNTGQLYF.

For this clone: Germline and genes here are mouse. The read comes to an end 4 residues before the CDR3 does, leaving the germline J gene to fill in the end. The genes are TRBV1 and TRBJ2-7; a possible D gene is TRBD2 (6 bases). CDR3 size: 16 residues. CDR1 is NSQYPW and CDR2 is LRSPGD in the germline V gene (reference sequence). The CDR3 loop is CTCSAGGERVLDEQYF. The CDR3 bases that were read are TGCACCTGCAGTGCAGGGGGGGAGAGGGTTTTGGAT. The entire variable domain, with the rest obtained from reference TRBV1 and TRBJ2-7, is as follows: VTLLEQNPRWRLVPRGQAVNLRCILKNSQYPWMSWYQQDLQKQLQWLFTLRSPGDKEVKSLPGADYLATRVTDTELRLQVANMSQGRTLYCTCSAGGERVLDEQYFGPGTRLTVL.